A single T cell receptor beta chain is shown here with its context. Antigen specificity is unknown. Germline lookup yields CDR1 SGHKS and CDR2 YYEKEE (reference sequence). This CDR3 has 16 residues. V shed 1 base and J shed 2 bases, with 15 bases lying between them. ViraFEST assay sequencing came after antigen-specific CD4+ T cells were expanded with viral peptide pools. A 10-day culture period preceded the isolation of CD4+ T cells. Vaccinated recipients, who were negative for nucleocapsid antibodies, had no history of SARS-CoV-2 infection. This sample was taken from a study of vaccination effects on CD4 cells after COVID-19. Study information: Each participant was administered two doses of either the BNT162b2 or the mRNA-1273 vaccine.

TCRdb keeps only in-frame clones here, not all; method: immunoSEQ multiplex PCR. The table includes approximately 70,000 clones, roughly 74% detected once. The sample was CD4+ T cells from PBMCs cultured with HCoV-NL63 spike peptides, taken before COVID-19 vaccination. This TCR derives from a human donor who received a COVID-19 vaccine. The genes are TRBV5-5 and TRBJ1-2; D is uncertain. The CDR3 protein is CASSLRPEQKNYGYTF. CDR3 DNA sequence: TGTGCCAGCAGCTTGAGGCCAGAGCAAAAGAACTATGGCTACACCTTC.